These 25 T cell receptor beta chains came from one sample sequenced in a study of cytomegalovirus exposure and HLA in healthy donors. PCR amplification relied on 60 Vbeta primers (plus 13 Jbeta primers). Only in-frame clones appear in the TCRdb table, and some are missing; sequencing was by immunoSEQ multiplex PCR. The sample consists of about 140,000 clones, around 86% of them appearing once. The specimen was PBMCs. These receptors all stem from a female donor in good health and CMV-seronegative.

As DNA, the CDR3 is TGTGCCAGCAGTCTAGGGGGACTAGCGACAGATACGCAGTATTTT. This gives the protein CASSLGGLATDTQYF. The chain has TRBV28 and TRBJ2-3; 10 bases match TRBD2. The CDR3 consists of 15 residues. Germline CDR1 MDHEN, CDR2 SYDVKM. V lost 5 bases to trimming and J lost 3 bases; unmatched junction nucleotides: 5.

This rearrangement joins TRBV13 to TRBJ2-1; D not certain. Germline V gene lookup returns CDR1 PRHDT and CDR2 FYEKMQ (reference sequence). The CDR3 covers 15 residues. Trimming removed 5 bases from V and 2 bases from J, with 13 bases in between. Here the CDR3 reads CASSLVRNPYNEQFF. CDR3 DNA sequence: TGTGCCAGCAGCCTGGTGAGGAACCCCTACAATGAGCAGTTCTTC.

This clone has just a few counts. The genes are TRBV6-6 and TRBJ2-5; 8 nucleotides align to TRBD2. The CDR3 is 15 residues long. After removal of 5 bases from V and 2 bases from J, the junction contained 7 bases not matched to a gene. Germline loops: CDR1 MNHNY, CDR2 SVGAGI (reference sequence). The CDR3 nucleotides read TGTGCCAGCAGTCCACTAGCGGAGTTGCAAGAGACCCAGTACTTC. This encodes CASSPLAELQETQYF.

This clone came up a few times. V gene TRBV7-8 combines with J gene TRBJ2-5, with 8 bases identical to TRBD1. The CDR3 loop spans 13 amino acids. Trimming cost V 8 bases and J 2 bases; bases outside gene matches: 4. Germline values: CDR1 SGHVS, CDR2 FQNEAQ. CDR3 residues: CASSRDRQETQYF. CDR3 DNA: TGTGCCAGCTCTCGGGACAGGCAAGAGACCCAGTACTTC.

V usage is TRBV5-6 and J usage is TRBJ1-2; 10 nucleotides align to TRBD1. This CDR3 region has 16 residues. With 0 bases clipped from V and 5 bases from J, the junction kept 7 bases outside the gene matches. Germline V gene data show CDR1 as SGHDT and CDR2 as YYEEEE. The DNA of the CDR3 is TGTGCCAGCAGCTTGGCTGGTGGACAGGGGGTTTATGGCTACACCTTC. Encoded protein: CASSLAGGQGVYGYTF.

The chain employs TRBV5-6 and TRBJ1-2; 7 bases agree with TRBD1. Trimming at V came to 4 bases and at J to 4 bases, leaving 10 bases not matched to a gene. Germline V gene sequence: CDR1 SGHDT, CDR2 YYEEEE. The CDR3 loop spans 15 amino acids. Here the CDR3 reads CASSPRTGSGYGYTF. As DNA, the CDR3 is TGTGCCAGCAGCCCTAGGACAGGCTCAGGCTATGGCTACACCTTC. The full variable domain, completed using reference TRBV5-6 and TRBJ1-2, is DAGVTQSPTHLIKTRGQQVTLRCSPKSGHDTVSWYQQALGQGPQFIFQYYEEEERQRGNFPDRFSGHQFPNYSSELNVNALLLGDSALYLCASSPRTGSGYGYTFGSGTRLTVV.

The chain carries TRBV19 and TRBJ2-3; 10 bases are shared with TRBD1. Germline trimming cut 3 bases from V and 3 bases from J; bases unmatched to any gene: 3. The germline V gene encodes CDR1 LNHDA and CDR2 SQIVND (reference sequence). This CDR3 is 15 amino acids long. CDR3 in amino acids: CASSIDRGPTDTQYF. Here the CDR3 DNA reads TGTGCCAGTAGTATTGACAGGGGGCCGACAGATACGCAGTATTTT.

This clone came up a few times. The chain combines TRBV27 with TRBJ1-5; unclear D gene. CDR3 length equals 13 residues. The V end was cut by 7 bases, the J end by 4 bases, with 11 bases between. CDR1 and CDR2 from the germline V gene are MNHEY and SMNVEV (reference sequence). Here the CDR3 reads CASMRFWNQPQHF. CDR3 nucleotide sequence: TGTGCCAGCATGCGGTTTTGGAATCAGCCCCAGCATTTT.

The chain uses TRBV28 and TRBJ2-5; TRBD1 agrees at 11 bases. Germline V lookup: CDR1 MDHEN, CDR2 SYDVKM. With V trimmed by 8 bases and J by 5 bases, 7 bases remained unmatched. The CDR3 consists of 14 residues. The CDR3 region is CASLDRGRGETQYF. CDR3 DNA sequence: TGTGCCAGCTTGGACAGGGGGCGAGGGGAGACCCAGTACTTC.

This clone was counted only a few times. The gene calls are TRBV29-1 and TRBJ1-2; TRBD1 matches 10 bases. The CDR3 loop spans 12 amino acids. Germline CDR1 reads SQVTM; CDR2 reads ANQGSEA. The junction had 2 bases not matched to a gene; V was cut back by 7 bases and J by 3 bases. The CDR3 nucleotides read TGCAGCGGCGGGACAGGGGACTATGGCTACACCTTC. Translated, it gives CSGGTGDYGYTF.

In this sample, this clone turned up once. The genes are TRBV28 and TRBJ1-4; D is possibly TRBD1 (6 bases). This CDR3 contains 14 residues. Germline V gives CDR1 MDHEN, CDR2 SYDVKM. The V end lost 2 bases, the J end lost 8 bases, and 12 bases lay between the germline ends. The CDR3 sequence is CASSLRDTTEKLFF. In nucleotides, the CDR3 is TGTGCCAGCAGTTTAAGGGACACCACCGAAAAACTGTTTTTT.

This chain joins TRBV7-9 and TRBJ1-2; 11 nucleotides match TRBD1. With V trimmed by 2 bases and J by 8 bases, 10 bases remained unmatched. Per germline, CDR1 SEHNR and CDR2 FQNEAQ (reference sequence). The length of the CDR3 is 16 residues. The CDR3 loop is CASSLTGQGARGGYTF. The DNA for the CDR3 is TGTGCCAGCAGCTTAACTGGACAGGGGGCGCGGGGCGGCTACACCTTC.

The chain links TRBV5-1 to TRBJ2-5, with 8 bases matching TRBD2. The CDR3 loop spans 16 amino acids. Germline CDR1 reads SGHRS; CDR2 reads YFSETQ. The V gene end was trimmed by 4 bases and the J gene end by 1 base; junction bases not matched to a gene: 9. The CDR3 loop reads CASSRVLAGLQETQYF. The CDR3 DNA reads TGCGCCAGCAGCCGTGTGTTAGCGGGACTCCAAGAGACCCAGTACTTC. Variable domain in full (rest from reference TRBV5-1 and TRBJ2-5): KAGVTQTPRYLIKTRGQQVTLSCSPISGHRSVSWYQQTPGQGLQFLFEYFSETQRNKGNFPGRFSGRQFSNSRSEMNVSTLELGDSALYLCASSRVLAGLQETQYFGPGTRLLVL.

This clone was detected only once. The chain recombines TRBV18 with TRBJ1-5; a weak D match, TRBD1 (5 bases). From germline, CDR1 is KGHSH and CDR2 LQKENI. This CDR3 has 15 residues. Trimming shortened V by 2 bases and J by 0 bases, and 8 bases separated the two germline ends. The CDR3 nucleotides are TGTGCCAGCTCACCAGACAGCTATAGCAATCAGCCCCAGCATTTT. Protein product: CASSPDSYSNQPQHF. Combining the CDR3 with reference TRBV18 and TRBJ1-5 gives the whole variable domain NAGVMQNPRHLVRRRGQEARLRCSPMKGHSHVYWYRQLPEEGLKFMVYLQKENIIDESGMPKERFSAEFPKEGPSILRIQQVVRGDSAAYFCASSPDSYSNQPQHFGDGTRLSIL.

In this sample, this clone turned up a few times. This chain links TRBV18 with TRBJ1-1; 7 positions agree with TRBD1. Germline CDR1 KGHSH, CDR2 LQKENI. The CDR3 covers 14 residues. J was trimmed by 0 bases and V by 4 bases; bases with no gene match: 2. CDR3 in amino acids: CASSQGQLNTEAFF. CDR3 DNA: TGTGCCAGCTCACAGGGACAGTTGAACACTGAAGCTTTCTTT.

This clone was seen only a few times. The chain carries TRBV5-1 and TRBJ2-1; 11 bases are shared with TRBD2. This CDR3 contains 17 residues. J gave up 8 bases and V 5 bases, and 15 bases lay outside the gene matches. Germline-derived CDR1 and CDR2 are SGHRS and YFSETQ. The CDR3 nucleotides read TGCGCCAGCAGTCGGACAGCGGGCCTAGCGGGAGGAGATGAGCAGTTCTTC. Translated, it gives CASSRTAGLAGGDEQFF.

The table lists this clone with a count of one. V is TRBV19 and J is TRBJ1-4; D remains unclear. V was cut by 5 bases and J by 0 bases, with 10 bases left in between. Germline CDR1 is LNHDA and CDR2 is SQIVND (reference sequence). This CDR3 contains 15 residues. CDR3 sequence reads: CASSVMETTNEKLFF. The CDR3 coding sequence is TGTGCCAGTAGTGTTATGGAGACAACTAATGAAAAACTGTTTTTT.

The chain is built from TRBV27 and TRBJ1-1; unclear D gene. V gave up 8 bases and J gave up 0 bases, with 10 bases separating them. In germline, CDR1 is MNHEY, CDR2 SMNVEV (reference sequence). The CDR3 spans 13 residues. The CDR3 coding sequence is TGTGCCAGCCGGGGATCGATGAACACTGAAGCTTTCTTT. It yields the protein CASRGSMNTEAFF.

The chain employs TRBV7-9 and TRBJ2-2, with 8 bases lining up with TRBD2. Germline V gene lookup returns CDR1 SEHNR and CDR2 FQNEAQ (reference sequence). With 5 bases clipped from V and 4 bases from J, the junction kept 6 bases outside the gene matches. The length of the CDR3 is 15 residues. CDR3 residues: CASSTLAGPTGELFF. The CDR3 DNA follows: TGTGCCAGCAGCACATTAGCGGGGCCCACCGGGGAGCTGTTTTTT.

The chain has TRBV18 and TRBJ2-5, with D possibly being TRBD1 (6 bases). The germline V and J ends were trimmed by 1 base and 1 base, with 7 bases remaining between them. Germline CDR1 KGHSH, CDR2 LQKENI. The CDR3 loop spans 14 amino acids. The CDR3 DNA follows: TGTGCCAGCTCACCACAGGGGGTCCAAGAGACCCAGTACTTC. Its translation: CASSPQGVQETQYF.

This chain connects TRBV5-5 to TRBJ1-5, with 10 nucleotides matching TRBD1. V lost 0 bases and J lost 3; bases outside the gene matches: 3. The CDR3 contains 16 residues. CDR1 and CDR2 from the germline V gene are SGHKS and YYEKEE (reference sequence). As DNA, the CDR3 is TGTGCCAGCAGCTTGGGACAGGGGGCGGACAATCAGCCCCAGCATTTT. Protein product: CASSLGQGADNQPQHF.

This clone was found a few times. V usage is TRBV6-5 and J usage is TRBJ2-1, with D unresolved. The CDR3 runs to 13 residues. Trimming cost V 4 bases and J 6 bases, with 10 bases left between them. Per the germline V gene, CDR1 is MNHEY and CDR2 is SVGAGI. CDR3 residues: CASSSTERNEQFF. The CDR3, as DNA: TGTGCCAGCAGTTCCACGGAGCGCAATGAGCAGTTCTTC.

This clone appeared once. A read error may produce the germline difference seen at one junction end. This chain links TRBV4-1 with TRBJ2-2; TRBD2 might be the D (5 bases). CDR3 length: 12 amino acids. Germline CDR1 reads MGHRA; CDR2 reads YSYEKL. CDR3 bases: TGCGCCAGCATCGGGAACTCCGGGGAGCTGTTTTTT. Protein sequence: CASIGNSGELFF.

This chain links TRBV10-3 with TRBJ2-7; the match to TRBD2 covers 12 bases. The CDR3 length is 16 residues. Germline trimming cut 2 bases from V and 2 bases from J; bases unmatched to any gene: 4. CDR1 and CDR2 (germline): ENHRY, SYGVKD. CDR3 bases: TGTGCCATCAGTGAGGCCCTAGCGGGAGGGGCCTACGAGCAGTACTTC. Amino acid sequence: CAISEALAGGAYEQYF.

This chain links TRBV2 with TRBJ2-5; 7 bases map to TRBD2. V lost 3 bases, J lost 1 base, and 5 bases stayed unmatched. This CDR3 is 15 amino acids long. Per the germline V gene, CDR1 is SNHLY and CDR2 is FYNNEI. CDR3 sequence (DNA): TGTGCCAGCAGTGAGGGGCGGGAGACCCAAGAGACCCAGTACTTC. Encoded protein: CASSEGRETQETQYF.